This T cell receptor beta chain appears in the sequencing data of a study of CD8+ T cells in alopecia areata. Study observations and caveats: In scalp and blood, many expanded lesional clones persisted during tofacitinib. Among the top 100, expanded CD8+ clones were significantly decreased by tofacitinib, as was scalp clonality. There were also resident alphabeta T cells of normal skin sequenced in scalp samples.

This CDR3 is built from 18 residues. The germline V gene has CDR1 MNHEY and CDR2 SMNVEV (reference sequence). With 1 base clipped from V and 3 bases from J, the junction kept 11 bases outside the gene matches. Specified treatment: oral pan-JAK inhibitor, 5-10 mg twice daily. From PBMCs, CD4+ and CD8+ T cells were sorted. Comment on this clone: The antigen remains unidentified.

Reverse transcription of extracted RNA yielded cDNA, which provided the sequencing template. Here immunoSEQ multiplex PCR was the method, and the copy in TCRdb shows in-frame clones only, minus some. The sample comprises 170,000 or so clones, roughly 64% of which are singletons, and roughly 12% rests with the top ten. The rearrangement joins TRBV27 to TRBJ2-5; 10 bases are shared with TRBD2. The specimen comprised CD8+ T cells sorted from blood, sampled at week 24, from a patient treated with tofacitinib. The receptor's source is a human donor with alopecia areata. CDR3 residues: CASSLYPLAGVQKETQYF. The CDR3 DNA reads as TGTGCCAGCAGTTTATACCCCCTAGCGGGGGTGCAAAAAGAGACCCAGTACTTC.